This is a list of T cell receptor beta chains from one sample in a study of T cells in Graves' hyperthyroidism and ophthalmopathy. Each CDR3 protein gets one entry after TCRdb re-called the multiplex PCR reads with MiXCR. The profile shows 450,000 to 650,000 distinct CDR3 sequences, over 12% of them singletons. The source material was blood. The receptors stem from a woman aged 18-29 years with Graves' ophthalmopathy. Each CDR3 is given with its conserved first and last residue.

cdr3_aa: CASSLDGQGAIDTQYF
j_call: TRBJ2-3
cdr3_length: 16
v_call: TRBV11-2

cdr3_aa: CASSVYRTPLLYEQYF
j_call: TRBJ2-7
cdr3_length: 16
v_call: TRBV9

cdr3_aa: CASRIGVLNEQFF
j_call: TRBJ2-1
cdr3_length: 13
v_call: TRBV2

cdr3_aa: CASSEQGQYGYTF
j_call: TRBJ1-2
cdr3_length: 13
v_call: TRBV2

cdr3_aa: CASSLTSLVYNEQFF
j_call: TRBJ2-1
cdr3_length: 15
v_call: TRBV7-9

cdr3_aa: CASLQAGGDTQYF
j_call: TRBJ2-3
cdr3_length: 13
v_call: TRBV28

cdr3_aa: CASSPMNGQFF
j_call: TRBJ2-1
cdr3_length: 11
v_call: TRBV18

cdr3_aa: CASSLLGSSAEYQETQYF
j_call: TRBJ2-5
cdr3_length: 18
v_call: TRBV7-3

cdr3_aa: CASSQDWRPGELFF
j_call: TRBJ2-2
cdr3_length: 14
v_call: TRBV4-1

cdr3_aa: CAWSLGPGTGELFF
j_call: TRBJ2-2
cdr3_length: 14
v_call: TRBV30

cdr3_aa: CASSLFTGENQPQHF
j_call: TRBJ1-5
cdr3_length: 15
v_call: TRBV6-1

cdr3_aa: CASSLGGALAGAPPNTGELFF
j_call: TRBJ2-2
cdr3_length: 21
v_call: TRBV11-2

cdr3_aa: CASSLDSPPAGEQYF
j_call: TRBJ2-7
cdr3_length: 15
v_call: TRBV12-3/TRBV12-4

cdr3_aa: CAIARQDNSPLHF
j_call: TRBJ1-6
cdr3_length: 13
v_call: TRBV10-3

cdr3_aa: CASSQVGTGGNGYTF
j_call: TRBJ1-2
cdr3_length: 15
v_call: TRBV3-1

cdr3_aa: CASKYRGRDPRRAFF
j_call: TRBJ1-1
cdr3_length: 15
v_call: TRBV28

cdr3_aa: CASSSGPNPFYGYTF
j_call: TRBJ1-2
cdr3_length: 15
v_call: TRBV18

cdr3_aa: CSAHQGSLGNQPQHF
j_call: TRBJ1-5
cdr3_length: 15
v_call: TRBV20-1

cdr3_aa: CASSPPGLGTYEQYF
j_call: TRBJ2-7
cdr3_length: 15
v_call: TRBV18

cdr3_aa: CASSQNRGTRTDTQYF
j_call: TRBJ2-3
cdr3_length: 16
v_call: TRBV18

cdr3_aa: CASSHRDRGLTGELFF
j_call: TRBJ2-2
cdr3_length: 16
v_call: TRBV5-8

cdr3_aa: CAISEQQGDYGYTF
j_call: TRBJ1-2
cdr3_length: 14
v_call: TRBV10-3

cdr3_aa: CASSPQHMASGYNEQYF
j_call: NA
cdr3_length: 17
v_call: TRBV14

cdr3_aa: CATSDTGRETQYF
j_call: TRBJ2-5
cdr3_length: 13
v_call: TRBV24-1

cdr3_aa: CASSYSPLAGGAQYF
j_call: TRBJ2-5
cdr3_length: 15
v_call: TRBV6-5

cdr3_aa: CASSFGAGVNEQFF
j_call: TRBJ2-1
cdr3_length: 14
v_call: TRBV7-9

cdr3_aa: CSAGRTSGDTDTQYF
j_call: TRBJ2-3
cdr3_length: 15
v_call: TRBV20-1

cdr3_aa: CASRQGAPGETQYF
j_call: TRBJ2-5
cdr3_length: 14
v_call: TRBV2

cdr3_aa: CASSLGERSNEQFF
j_call: TRBJ2-1
cdr3_length: 14
v_call: TRBV5-1

cdr3_aa: CSARVVTGSVNYEQYF
j_call: TRBJ2-7
cdr3_length: 16
v_call: TRBV20-1

cdr3_aa: CASSPDRFTSGDEQFF
j_call: TRBJ2-1
cdr3_length: 16
v_call: TRBV9

cdr3_aa: CASSQDHHQTLSAYGYTF
j_call: TRBJ1-2
cdr3_length: 18
v_call: TRBV4-3

cdr3_aa: CASSLSLIGDTQYF
j_call: TRBJ2-3
cdr3_length: 14
v_call: TRBV7-3

cdr3_aa: CASNAGADEQYF
j_call: TRBJ2-7
cdr3_length: 12
v_call: TRBV7-9

cdr3_aa: CASSLARSLSYNEQFF
j_call: TRBJ2-1
cdr3_length: 16
v_call: TRBV12-3/TRBV12-4

cdr3_aa: CASSPAAERGTGELFF
j_call: TRBJ2-2
cdr3_length: 16
v_call: TRBV18

cdr3_aa: CASTRTSGTDEQYF
j_call: TRBJ2-7
cdr3_length: 14
v_call: TRBV12-3/TRBV12-4

cdr3_aa: CASSLFYLGSYEQYF
j_call: TRBJ2-7
cdr3_length: 15
v_call: TRBV5-1

cdr3_aa: CASSIAGGGYNEQFF
j_call: TRBJ2-1
cdr3_length: 15
v_call: TRBV25-1

cdr3_aa: CASSLVDSFQETQYF
j_call: TRBJ2-5
cdr3_length: 15
v_call: TRBV28

cdr3_aa: CASSPGTTGQETQYF
j_call: TRBJ2-5
cdr3_length: 15
v_call: TRBV11-2

cdr3_aa: CSARDPSSGSTNEQFF
j_call: TRBJ2-1
cdr3_length: 16
v_call: TRBV20-1

cdr3_aa: CASSYSAGPNEQFF
j_call: TRBJ2-1
cdr3_length: 14
v_call: TRBV6-5

cdr3_aa: CASSQTSAYYEQYF
j_call: TRBJ2-7
cdr3_length: 14
v_call: TRBV3-1

cdr3_aa: CASSWGQGAAFF
j_call: TRBJ1-1
cdr3_length: 12
v_call: TRBV11-2

cdr3_aa: CASSPPGAGGYTF
j_call: TRBJ1-2
cdr3_length: 13
v_call: TRBV6-1

cdr3_aa: CASSFGRGGLDAFF
j_call: TRBJ1-1
cdr3_length: 14
v_call: TRBV27

cdr3_aa: CASSQLAGTGEGYTF
j_call: TRBJ1-2
cdr3_length: 15
v_call: TRBV3-1

cdr3_aa: CAIRESSYNEQFF
j_call: TRBJ2-1
cdr3_length: 13
v_call: TRBV10-3

cdr3_aa: CSAGDIGYTF
j_call: TRBJ1-2
cdr3_length: 10
v_call: TRBV29-1

cdr3_aa: CASKLGAGRPYEQYF
j_call: TRBJ2-7
cdr3_length: 15
v_call: TRBV2